What follows is one T cell receptor (beta chain) and its context. The table came from immunoSEQ multiplex PCR; TCRdb's copy has only in-frame clones and leaves some out. The sample lists a few hundred thousand clones, over 80% occurring once. Trimming shortened V by 4 bases and J by 0 bases, and 13 bases separated the two germline ends. From germline, CDR1 is SQVTM and CDR2 ANQGSEA. The CDR3 spans 14 residues. This record comes from a study of blood T cell repertoires in COVID-19. This chain uses TRBV29-1 with TRBJ2-7; weak D call: TRBD1 (6 bases). This receptor was taken from a man aged 30 to 45 who had recovered from COVID-19. Sequencing was done on a sample of PBMCs or T cells enriched from blood (not recorded which). The CDR3 nucleotides read TGCAGCGTTGCACAGGGAACTAGCTCCTACGAGCAGTACTTC. Translation gives CSVAQGTSSYEQYF.